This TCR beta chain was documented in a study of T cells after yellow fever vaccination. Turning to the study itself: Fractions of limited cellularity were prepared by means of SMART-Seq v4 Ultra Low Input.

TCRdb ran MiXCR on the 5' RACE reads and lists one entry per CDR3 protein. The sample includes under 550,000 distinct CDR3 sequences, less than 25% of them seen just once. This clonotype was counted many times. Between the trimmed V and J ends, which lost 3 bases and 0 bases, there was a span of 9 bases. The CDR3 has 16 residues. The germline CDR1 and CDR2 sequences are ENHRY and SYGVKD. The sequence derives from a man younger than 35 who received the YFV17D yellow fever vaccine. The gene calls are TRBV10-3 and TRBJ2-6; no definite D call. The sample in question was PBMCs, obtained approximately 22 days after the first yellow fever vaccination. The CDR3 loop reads CAISDQVASGANVLTF. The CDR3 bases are TGTGCCATCAGTGACCAGGTCGCCTCTGGGGCCAACGTCCTGACTTTC.